These 4 T cell receptor beta chains originate from one sample sequenced in a study of blood T cell repertoires in COVID-19. Only in-frame clones appear in the TCRdb table, and some are missing; sequencing was by immunoSEQ multiplex PCR. The repertoire consists of tens of thousands of clones, with nearly 90% occurring once and the leading ten covering around 3.6%. The sequencing input was peripheral blood. These receptors were taken from a woman in her 50s with COVID-19, enrolled during active disease.

CDR3 amino acids: CASRRRQGANEQYF. CDR3 DNA: TGTGCCAGCAGACGACGCCAGGGGGCCAACGAGCAGTACTTC. This sequence joins TRBV3-1 (or the pseudogene TRBV3-2) and TRBJ2-7; 8 bases match TRBD1. The CDR3 consists of 14 residues. Per germline, CDR1 LGHDT and CDR2 YNNKEL (reference sequence). V lost 6 bases, J lost 5 bases, and 9 bases stayed unmatched.

V and J are TRBV7-2 and TRBJ2-2; 10 bases match TRBD2. CDR3 length: 15 amino acids. V was pared by 4 bases and J by 7 bases, with 6 bases of the junction left unmatched. Germline loops: CDR1 SGHTA, CDR2 FQGNSA. CDR3 nucleotides: TGTGCCAGCAGCTCTAGCGGGAGAAGAGGCGGGGAGCTGTTTTTT. Its translation: CASSSSGRRGGELFF.

The chain recombines TRBV3-1 (or the pseudogene TRBV3-2) with TRBJ2-1, with 7 bases lining up with TRBD2. The trim removed 2 bases at V and 1 base at J, leaving 5 bases unmatched. Looked up from germline, CDR1 is LGHDT and CDR2 is YNNKEL (reference sequence). The CDR3 has 16 amino acids. The CDR3 spells CASSQRAGASYNEQFF. CDR3 DNA: TGTGCCAGCAGCCAAAGGGCGGGAGCATCCTACAATGAGCAGTTCTTC.

This chain connects TRBV7-3 to TRBJ2-7, with 7 nucleotides matching TRBD2. This CDR3 contains 14 residues. J was trimmed by 6 bases and V by 5 bases; bases with no gene match: 10. Germline V CDR1 and CDR2: SGHTA, FQGTGA. The CDR3 nucleotides are TGTGCCAGCAGCCCTACGGGAGGAACGGCCGAGCAGTACTTC. Translated, it gives CASSPTGGTAEQYF.